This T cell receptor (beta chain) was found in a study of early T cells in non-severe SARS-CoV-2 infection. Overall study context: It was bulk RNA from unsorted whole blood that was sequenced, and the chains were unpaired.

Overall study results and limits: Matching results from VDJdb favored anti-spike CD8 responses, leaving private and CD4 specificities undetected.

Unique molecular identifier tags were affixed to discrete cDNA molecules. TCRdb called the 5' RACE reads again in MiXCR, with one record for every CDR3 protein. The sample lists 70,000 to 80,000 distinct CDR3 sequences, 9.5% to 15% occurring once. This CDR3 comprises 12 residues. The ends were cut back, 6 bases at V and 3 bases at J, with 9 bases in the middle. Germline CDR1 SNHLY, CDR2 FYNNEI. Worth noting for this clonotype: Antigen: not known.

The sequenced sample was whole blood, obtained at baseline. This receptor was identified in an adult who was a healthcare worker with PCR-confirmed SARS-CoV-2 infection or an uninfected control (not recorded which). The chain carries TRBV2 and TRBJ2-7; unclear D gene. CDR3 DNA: TGTGCCAGCAGCCAACACGACTACGAGCAGTACTTC. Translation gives CASSQHDYEQYF.